Included here is one T cell receptor beta chain sequence, with context. The data stem from a study of blood T cell repertoires in COVID-19. Study details: The cDNA or gDNA used as material had been derived from T cells, B-cell-depleted T cells, or PBMCs.

Sequencing used immunoSEQ multiplex PCR; TCRdb keeps in-frame clones, though not all of them. The table lists under 250,000 clones, over 60% of them singletons. The sequenced material came from peripheral blood. The sequence derives from a woman between 70 and 85 years old with acute or convalescent COVID-19.

The CDR3 here is CASSLAPGSGANVLTF. The CDR3 DNA is TGTGCCAGCAGCTTAGCCCCGGGTTCTGGGGCCAACGTCCTGACTTTC. The chain employs TRBV7-9 and TRBJ2-6; no definite D call. The CDR3 extends over 16 amino acids. The V end lost 0 bases, the J end lost 1 base, and 7 bases lay between the germline ends. Looked up from germline, CDR1 is SEHNR and CDR2 is FQNEAQ (reference sequence).